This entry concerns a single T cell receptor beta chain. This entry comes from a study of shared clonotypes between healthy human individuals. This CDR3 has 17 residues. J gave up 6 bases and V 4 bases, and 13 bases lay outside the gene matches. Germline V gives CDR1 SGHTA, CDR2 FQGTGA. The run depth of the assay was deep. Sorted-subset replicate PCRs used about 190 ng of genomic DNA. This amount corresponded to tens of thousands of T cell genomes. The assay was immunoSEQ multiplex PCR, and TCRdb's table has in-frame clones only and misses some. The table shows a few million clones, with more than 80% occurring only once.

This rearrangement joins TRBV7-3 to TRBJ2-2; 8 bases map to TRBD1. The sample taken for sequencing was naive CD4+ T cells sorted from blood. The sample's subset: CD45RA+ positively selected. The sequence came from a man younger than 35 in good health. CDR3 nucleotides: TGTGCCAGCAGCTCGCAACTCCCCGGGACAGGAGCCGGGGAGCTGTTTTTT. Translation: CASSSQLPGTGAGELFF.